This paragraph reports one TCR beta chain. Its antigen is still unknown. The data were taken from a study of OX40 agonist ivuxolimab in advanced cancers. As for the study in general: Ivuxolimab, which is an agonistic anti-OX40 (CD134) antibody, was administered to the patients. Dose-escalation cases comprised hepatocellular carcinoma, melanoma, renal cell or head and neck cancer.

Blood got drawn at baseline, again on cycle 4 day 1, and then on cycle 7 day 1. Broader study findings: Expanded clones tended on average to be more numerous among CD8+ T cells than CD4+.

Germline assignment: CDR1 SGHTA and CDR2 FQGTGA. This CDR3 has 18 amino acids. Trimming shortened V by 9 bases and J by 5 bases, and 32 bases separated the two germline ends. The method was immunoSEQ multiplex PCR; TCRdb's version includes in-frame clones alone and lacks a portion of them. The data hold tens of thousands of clones, with roughly 82% observed a single time. The genes are TRBV7-3 and TRBJ2-7, with no clear D. This sample comprised CD4+ or CD8+ T cells sorted from blood, obtained in a trial of the OX40 agonist ivuxolimab. This clonotype was sampled from an adult with an advanced solid tumor such as melanoma, head and neck, liver or kidney cancer. The CDR3 region is CARTHRQLSDPPTNEQYF. The DNA for the CDR3 is TGTGCCAGAACTCATCGGCAACTAAGCGACCCCCCTACGAACGAGCAGTACTTC.